The 9 T cell receptor beta chains given below trace back to one sample, sequenced in a study of shared clonotypes between healthy human individuals. The naive CD8 subset, CD45RO-negative cells positively selected for CCR7, excluded terminally differentiated effector memory CD45RA+ cells. Method: immunoSEQ multiplex PCR; TCRdb's copy keeps in-frame clones and lacks some. The repertoire holds roughly 2.1 million clones, with roughly 91% as singletons. Sequencing was performed on naive CD8+ T cells from PBMCs. The origin of the receptors is a young man in good health. Some clones in this sample may be carry-over from other donors' samples.

The rearrangement uses TRBV4-2 and TRBJ1-4; weak D call: TRBD1 (5 bases). The CDR3 is made up of 15 amino acids. Per the germline V gene, CDR1 is LGHNA and CDR2 is YNFKEQ. The V end lost 6 bases, the J end lost 3 bases, and 14 bases lay between the germline ends. CDR3 nucleotide sequence: TGTGCCAGCAGGGGGACCGCGCAAGCTAATGAAAAACTGTTTTTT. It yields the protein CASRGTAQANEKLFF.

The V and J genes are TRBV4-2 and TRBJ1-2; 7 nucleotides agree with TRBD1. Looked up from germline, CDR1 is LGHNA and CDR2 is YNFKEQ. The junction had 3 bases not matched to a gene; V was cut back by 5 bases and J by 3 bases. The CDR3 totals 13 residues. The CDR3 DNA sequence: TGTGCCAGCAGCAGCGACAGGGACTATGGCTACACCTTC. It specifies CASSSDRDYGYTF.

The chain employs TRBV29-1 and TRBJ1-1; no reliable D call. Trimming took off 4 bases at V and 9 bases at J, with 9 bases between the two ends. The germline V gene has CDR1 SQVTM and CDR2 ANQGSEA. The CDR3 runs to 10 residues. Written as DNA, the CDR3 is TGCAGCGTTGCAAATATTAAAGCTTTCTTT. Translated, it gives CSVANIKAFF.

Concerning this clone: Distinct nucleotide sequences in the sample also encode this CDR3. The chain recombines TRBV10-3 with TRBJ2-7; D not resolved. CDR1 and CDR2 (germline): ENHRY, SYGVKD. The CDR3 length is 13 residues. V lost 2 bases, J lost 4 bases, and 9 bases lay in between. Here the CDR3 reads CAISEGVGYEQYF. CDR3 sequence (DNA): TGTGCCATCAGTGAGGGGGTCGGGTACGAGCAGTACTTC.

As regards this clone: The germline gene is not matched at one end of the junction; a read error may be the cause. Other DNA sequences from this sample encode an identical CDR3 as well. The chain joins TRBV28 to TRBJ1-2, with D perhaps TRBD1 (6 bases). CDR3 length: 14 amino acids. The germline V gene has CDR1 MDHEN and CDR2 SYDVKM. The CDR3 here is CASSLSGQNYGYTF. The CDR3, as DNA: TGTGCCAGCAGCTTATCCGGACAGAACTATGGCTACACCTTC.

The V and J genes are TRBV28 and TRBJ2-5; D is ambiguous. V lost 3 bases and J 5 bases, leaving 13 bases between the germline ends. This CDR3 is 14 amino acids long. Looked up from germline, CDR1 is MDHEN and CDR2 is SYDVKM. CDR3 DNA sequence: TGTGCCAGCAGTTTGAGCAAGCCACAGGAGACCCAGTACTTC. It codes for CASSLSKPQETQYF.

With respect to this clone: The same CDR3 arises from other DNA sequences in this sample as well. The chain has TRBV27 and TRBJ2-7; maybe TRBD1 (5 bases). V was clipped by 0 bases and J by 2 bases, with 11 bases between them. Germline values: CDR1 MNHEY, CDR2 SMNVEV (reference sequence). The CDR3 runs to 15 residues. The CDR3 loop reads CASSLSVTATYEQYF. The CDR3 nucleotides read TGTGCCAGCAGTTTATCCGTGACAGCGACCTACGAGCAGTACTTC.

The J gene is TRBJ2-3, the V gene TRBV21-1; the D call in the table, TRBD1, was not verified against the DNA. TRBV21-1 is marked as a pseudogene. The CDR3 spans 15 residues. The CDR3 DNA reads TGTGCCAGCAGCAAAGGACAGGGCCCCACAGATACGCAGTATTTT. Residues: CASSKGQGPTDTQYF.

The rearrangement uses TRBV4-1 and TRBJ2-7; D is possibly TRBD2 (5 bases). This CDR3 is built from 13 residues. Germline CDR1 is MGHRA and CDR2 is YSYEKL. V was cut by 1 base and J by 5 bases, with 9 bases left in between. This chain's CDR3 is CASSQVPGNEQYF. Written as DNA, the CDR3 is TGCGCCAGCAGCCAAGTTCCCGGGAACGAGCAGTACTTC.